This is a list of T cell receptor beta chains from one sample in a study of blood T cell repertoires in COVID-19. This table comes from immunoSEQ multiplex PCR, and its TCRdb copy is limited to in-frame clones, with some not included. The table shows around 270,000 clones, with over 70% occurring only once. Sequenced input: PBMCs or T cells enriched from blood (not recorded which). These receptors came from a middle-aged woman who had been exposed to COVID-19. Each CDR3 is given with its conserved first and last residue. The D gene is left open where the match is weak. A clone size is listed for some rows: how often the clone was seen (once, few, many), or a class if it is expanded.

D	V	J	size	DNA	CDR3
NA	TRBV3-1/TRBV3-2	TRBJ2-1	NA	TGTGCCAGCAGCCAAGATGCGGGACGGCTGTACAATGAGCAGTTCTTC	CASSQDAGRLYNEQFF
NA	TRBV2	TRBJ2-2	NA	TGTGCCAGCCAAGCCCAGGGGACGGTCACCGGGGAGCTGTTTTTT	CASQAQGTVTGELFF
TRBD2	TRBV7-2	TRBJ2-5	NA	TGTGCCAGCAGCTTTGACGGGACTAGCGGACAAGAGACCCAGTACTTC	CASSFDGTSGQETQYF
NA	TRBV24-1	TRBJ1-2	NA	TGTGCCACCAGCAGGACGGGGGTTAACTATGGCTACACCTTC	CATSRTGVNYGYTF
NA	TRBV5-4	TRBJ2-3	once	TGTGCCAGCAGCTTGGGATTGGGACTGAGCACAGATACGCAGTATTTT	CASSLGLGLSTDTQYF
NA	TRBV7-2	TRBJ1-2	NA	TGTGCCAGCAGCTCCCCGAACACTAACTATGGCTACACCTTC	CASSSPNTNYGYTF
TRBD1	TRBV29-1	TRBJ1-2	NA	TGCAGCGTTGTTCCCGGGACAGGTGTTTTCTATGGCTACACCTTC	CSVVPGTGVFYGYTF
NA	TRBV7-3	TRBJ2-1	NA	TGTGCCAGCAGCCCCGGGGTTGGCGGGGAAAAAAATGAGCAGTTCTTC	CASSPGVGGEKNEQFF
NA	TRBV28	TRBJ1-1	once	TGTGCCAGCAGTTCCACAGGGAGGGCTGAAGCTTTCTTT	CASSSTGRAEAFF
TRBD2	TRBV28	TRBJ2-1	NA	TGTGCCAGCAGCAACCAACTAGCGGGAGGGTGGAATGAGCAGTTCTTC	CASSNQLAGGWNEQFF
TRBD1	TRBV19	TRBJ1-3	NA	TGTGCCAGTAGTATGGGGACAGCTGGAAACACCATATATTTT	CASSMGTAGNTIYF
NA	TRBV12-3/TRBV12-4	TRBJ1-1	NA	TGTGCCAGCAGTTTAGGGCGGATTGAAGCTTTCTTT	CASSLGRIEAFF
TRBD1	TRBV6-5	TRBJ1-2	NA	TGTGCCAGCAGTTTTACCGAGGGGGCTAACGCTCTAGGCTACACCTTC	CASSFTEGANALGYTF
TRBD1	TRBV28	TRBJ1-2	few	TGTGCCAGCAGTTTATCCCTCCCAACAGGGGGCAGTGGCTACACCTTC	CASSLSLPTGGSGYTF
TRBD1	TRBV30	TRBJ1-1	NA	TGTGCCTGGGTAGACAGGGGGGGATTTTTAGGCACTGAAGCTTTCTTT	CAWVDRGGFLGTEAFF
NA	TRBV12-3/TRBV12-4	TRBJ2-3	NA	TGTGCCAGCATGAGGGTTGGAGATACGCAGTATTTT	CASMRVGDTQYF
TRBD1	TRBV7-2	TRBJ2-7	NA	TGTGCCAGCAGCTTAAAACCCCCCGGGACAGGAGCTTACGAGCAGTACTTC	CASSLKPPGTGAYEQYF
NA	TRBV18	TRBJ1-5	NA	TGTGCCAGCTCACCATCCTACAGTACCTGGTCCCAGCATTTT	CASSPSYSTWSQHF
TRBD1	TRBV7-8	TRBJ2-7	NA	TGTGCCAGCAGCTTAGCTCAGGGGGCGCTTATGTACGAGCAGTACTTC	CASSLAQGALMYEQYF
TRBD1	TRBV9	TRBJ1-4	NA	TGTGCCAGCAGCGAAGGGACAGGGGGCGTGACTAATGAAAAACTGTTTTTT	CASSEGTGGVTNEKLFF
NA	TRBV4-1	TRBJ2-7	NA	TGCGCCAGCAGCCAAGAAGCGACGGATTTCGGGGAGCAGTACTTC	CASSQEATDFGEQYF
NA	TRBV7-9	TRBJ2-6	NA	TGTGCCAGCAGCTCGCTGACGGGACTCTCTGGGGCCAACGTCCTGACTTTC	CASSSLTGLSGANVLTF